A selection of T cell receptor beta chains follows, all from one sample in a study of T cell responses to AZD1222 COVID-19 vaccine. TCRdb's copy holds only in-frame clones and misses some; the assay was immunoSEQ multiplex PCR. This table has around 130,000 clones, over 75% appearing once. The specimen was peripheral blood, collected on day 0 of AZD1222 vaccination. These receptors were taken from an adult in good health. CDR3s include the opening cysteine and the closing phenylalanine or tryptophan. Each record gives: CDR3 protein, CDR3 DNA, J gene, D gene, V gene, clone size. A D gene is named only where the DNA matches it firmly. Clone size appears in some rows only: once, few, many, or a class for an expanded clone.

CASSFPTGGAEAFF	TGTGCCAGCAGTTTCCCGACAGGGGGCGCTGAAGCTTTCTTT	TRBJ1-1	TRBD1	TRBV28	few
CASSPQSSGQETQYF	TGTGCCAGCAGCCCTCAGAGTAGCGGCCAAGAGACCCAGTACTTC	TRBJ2-5	NA	TRBV4-2	NA
CASSLVGSQPQHF	TGCGCCAGCAGCTTGGTAGGGAGTCAGCCCCAGCATTTT	TRBJ1-5	NA	TRBV5-1	NA
CASSVVATNTGELFF	TGTGCCAGCAGCGTAGTCGCGACAAACACCGGGGAGCTGTTTTTT	TRBJ2-2	NA	TRBV9	NA
CASSLSQYTEAFF	TGTGCCAGCAGTTTGAGCCAGTACACTGAAGCTTTCTTT	TRBJ1-1	NA	TRBV27	NA
CASTSQGISYEQYF	TGCGCCAGCACCTCACAGGGAATATCCTACGAGCAGTACTTC	TRBJ2-7	NA	TRBV5-1	NA
CATSDFGGFGYTF	TGTGCCACCAGTGATTTTGGGGGATTTGGCTACACCTTC	TRBJ1-2	NA	TRBV24-1	NA
CASSLYGGARTDTQYF	TGTGCCAGCAGCTTATACGGGGGGGCCCGCACAGATACGCAGTATTTT	TRBJ2-3	TRBD2	TRBV7-9	NA
CASSQEAVTVGNEQFF	TGTGCCAGCAGCCAAGAAGCGGTAACTGTAGGGAATGAGCAGTTCTTC	TRBJ2-1	NA	TRBV4-2	NA
CASSQGPSGRGYEQYF	TGCGCCAGCAGCCAAGGCCCGAGCGGGAGGGGCTACGAGCAGTACTTC	TRBJ2-7	TRBD2	TRBV4-3	many
CASTRGGRYGYTF	TGTGCCAGCACCAGGGGCGGTCGGTATGGCTACACCTTC	TRBJ1-2	NA	TRBV12-3/TRBV12-4	NA
CASSPGVHRDEQFF	TGTGCCAGCAGCCCCGGTGTGCACCGGGATGAGCAGTTCTTC	TRBJ2-1	NA	TRBV7-2	NA
CASSQALAVPSEQYF	TGTGCCAGCAGCCAAGCCCTAGCGGTCCCTAGCGAGCAGTACTTC	TRBJ2-7	TRBD2	TRBV14	NA
CASSQTFAGGTDTQYF	TGTGCCAGCAGCCAGACTTTCGCGGGAGGCACAGATACGCAGTATTTT	TRBJ2-3	TRBD2	TRBV3-1/TRBV3-2	NA
CSVVGVAEQYF	TGCAGCGTCGTGGGGGTCGCCGAGCAGTACTTC	TRBJ2-7	NA	TRBV29-1	NA
CASRLQGSLSSYEQYF	TGTGCCAGCAGGCTACAGGGGTCCCTTAGCTCCTACGAGCAGTACTTC	TRBJ2-7	TRBD1	TRBV27	NA
CASSQTAGSNQPQHF	TGTGCCAGCAGCCAAACAGCGGGTAGCAATCAGCCCCAGCATTTT	TRBJ1-5	NA	TRBV3-1/TRBV3-2	NA
CASSQDHRIGAFF	TGTGCCAGCAGCCAAGATCACAGGATCGGAGCTTTCTTT	TRBJ1-1	NA	TRBV14	few
CASRRDRGNSPLHF	TGTGCCAGCAGAAGGGACAGGGGTAATTCACCCCTCCACTTT	TRBJ1-6	TRBD1	TRBV6-5	NA
CASSLYGGYSNQPQHF	TGTGCCAGCAGCTTGTACGGGGGATATAGCAATCAGCCCCAGCATTTT	TRBJ1-5	NA	TRBV5-8	once
CASSLVRGGLAKNIQYF	TGTGCCAGCAGCTTGGTCAGGGGAGGGTTAGCCAAAAACATTCAGTACTTC	TRBJ2-4	NA	TRBV5-6	NA
CASSYTGSYEQYF	TGTGCCAGCAGCTATACGGGCTCCTACGAGCAGTACTTC	TRBJ2-7	NA	TRBV7-9	NA
CASSFGLGGGDTEAFF	TGTGCCAGCAGCTTTGGTTTGGGCGGAGGGGACACTGAAGCTTTCTTT	TRBJ1-1	NA	TRBV5-5	NA
CASSLDGRGNTEAFF	TGTGCCAGCAGCTTAGATGGCAGGGGGAACACTGAAGCTTTCTTT	TRBJ1-1	NA	TRBV11-2	NA
CASSRQVGVTEAFF	TGTGCCAGCTCAAGACAGGTCGGGGTGACTGAAGCTTTCTTT	TRBJ1-1	NA	TRBV18	NA
CASSYSRTRTGELFF	TGTGCCAGCAGTTACTCGCGGACACGCACCGGGGAGCTGTTTTTT	TRBJ2-2	NA	TRBV6-5	once
CASRGDGFNSPLHF	TGTGCCAGCAGAGGCGATGGTTTCAATTCACCCCTCCACTTT	TRBJ1-6	NA	TRBV7-9	once
CASSESGRGLGYTF	TGTGCCAGCAGTGAATCCGGCAGGGGCTTAGGCTACACCTTC	TRBJ1-2	NA	TRBV6-1	NA
CASTRKESSASGANVLTF	TGTGCCAGTACCAGGAAGGAAAGCTCCGCGTCTGGGGCCAACGTCCTGACTTTC	TRBJ2-6	NA	TRBV19	NA
CASSYRGNTEAFF	TGTGCCAGCAGTTACAGGGGGAACACTGAAGCTTTCTTT	TRBJ1-1	NA	TRBV6-5	NA
CASSLEAGSTNYGYTF	TGCGCCAGCAGCTTGGAGGCGGGCAGCACTAACTATGGCTACACCTTC	TRBJ1-2	NA	TRBV5-1	NA
CASSFRLGEQFF	TGTGCCAGCAGTTTTCGACTAGGTGAGCAGTTCTTC	TRBJ2-1	NA	TRBV6-5	few
CASSIRTGGTEAFF	TGTGCCAGCAGTATTAGGACAGGGGGCACTGAAGCTTTCTTT	TRBJ1-1	TRBD1	TRBV6-5	once
CASSLSDSSSYEQYF	TGTGCCAGCAGTTTATCGGACAGCTCATCCTACGAGCAGTACTTC	TRBJ2-7	NA	TRBV27	many
CASSTGTSGSNEQFF	TGCGCCAGCAGCACCGGGACTAGCGGGAGCAATGAGCAGTTCTTC	TRBJ2-1	TRBD2	TRBV5-1	NA
CASSQASGRPYNEQFF	TGTGCCAGCAGCCAAGCAAGCGGGAGGCCTTACAATGAGCAGTTCTTC	TRBJ2-1	TRBD2	TRBV3-1/TRBV3-2	NA
CAGRAGGSYNEQFF	TGTGCCGGTAGAGCGGGAGGGTCCTACAATGAGCAGTTCTTC	TRBJ2-1	TRBD2	TRBV2	few
CASSQGGLAGGREDTQYF	TGCGCCAGCAGCCAAGGAGGACTAGCGGGGGGGCGGGAAGATACGCAGTATTTT	TRBJ2-3	TRBD2	TRBV4-1	NA
CASEGQYYGYTF	TGTGCCAGCGAAGGACAGTACTATGGCTACACCTTC	TRBJ1-2	NA	TRBV12-3/TRBV12-4	NA
CATSGQVTDTQYF	TGTGCCACCAGTGGGCAGGTCACAGATACGCAGTATTTT	TRBJ2-3	NA	TRBV24-1	NA